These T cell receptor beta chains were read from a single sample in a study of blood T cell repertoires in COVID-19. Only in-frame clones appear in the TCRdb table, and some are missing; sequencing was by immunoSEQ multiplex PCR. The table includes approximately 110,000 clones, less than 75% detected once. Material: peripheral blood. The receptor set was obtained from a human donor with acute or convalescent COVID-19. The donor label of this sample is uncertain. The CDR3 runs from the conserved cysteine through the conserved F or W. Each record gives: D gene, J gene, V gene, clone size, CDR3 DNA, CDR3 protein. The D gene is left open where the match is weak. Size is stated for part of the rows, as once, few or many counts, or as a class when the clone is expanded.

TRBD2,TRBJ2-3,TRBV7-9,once,TGTGCCAGCACCCCTAGCGGCGCAGATACGCAGTATTTT,CASTPSGADTQYF
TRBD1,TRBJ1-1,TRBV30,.,TGTGCCTGGAGTGGGGGGACAGGTAATGAAGCTTTCTTT,CAWSGGTGNEAFF
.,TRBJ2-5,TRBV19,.,TGTGCCAGTAGTATCAGCATTCAGGGTGGTGAAAAGACCCAGTACTTC,CASSISIQGGEKTQYF
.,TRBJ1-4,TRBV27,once,TGTGCCAGCAAAGAACGGGGTCCCTTTGAAAAACTGTTTTTT,CASKERGPFEKLFF
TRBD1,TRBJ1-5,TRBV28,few,TGTGCCAGCAGCACCGACAGGGGACTAAATCAGCCCCAGCATTTT,CASSTDRGLNQPQHF
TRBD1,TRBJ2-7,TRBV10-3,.,TGTGCCATCACCTACGGACAGGGGCCCTACGAGCAGTACTTC,CAITYGQGPYEQYF
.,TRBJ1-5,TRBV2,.,TGTGCCAGCTTGGACAGTTCCAGCAATCAGCCCCAGCATTTT,CASLDSSSNQPQHF
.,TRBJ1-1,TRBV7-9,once,TGTGCCAGCAGCAACCTCAGGGGCAACACTGAAGCTTTCTTT,CASSNLRGNTEAFF
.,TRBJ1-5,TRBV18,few,TGTGCCAGCTCACCACCGGGGGGAAATCAGCCCCAGCATTTT,CASSPPGGNQPQHF
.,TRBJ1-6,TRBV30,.,TGTGCCTGGATGGGGACTGGGGGTTCACCCCTCCACTTT,CAWMGTGGSPLHF
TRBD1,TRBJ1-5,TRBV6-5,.,TGTGCCAGCAGTTACGGGTACAGGGGTAGCAATCAGCCCCAGCATTTT,CASSYGYRGSNQPQHF
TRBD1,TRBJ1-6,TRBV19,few,TGTGCCAGTAGCTCTACAGGGGATAATTCACCCCTCCACTTT,CASSSTGDNSPLHF
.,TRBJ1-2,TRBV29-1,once,TGCAGCGTTGAGTCGGAGAGCTATGGCTACACCTTC,CSVESESYGYTF
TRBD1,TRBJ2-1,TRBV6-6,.,TGTGCCAGCAGCCGCCGGGACAGTTACAATGAGCAGTTCTTC,CASSRRDSYNEQFF
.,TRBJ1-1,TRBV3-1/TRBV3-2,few,TGTGCCAGCACCCTGGGGAGATTGAACACTGAAGCTTTCTTT,CASTLGRLNTEAFF
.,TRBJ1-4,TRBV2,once,TGTGCCAGCAAGGGAGGAGGAAATGAAAAACTGTTTTTT,CASKGGGNEKLFF
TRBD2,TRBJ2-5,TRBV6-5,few,TGTGCCAGCAGTTACTCGTTAGCGGGGGCCCAAGAGACCCAGTACTTC,CASSYSLAGAQETQYF
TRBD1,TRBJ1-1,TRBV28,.,TGTGCCAGCAGCACGGACAGGGGGCGGACTGAAGCTTTCTTT,CASSTDRGRTEAFF
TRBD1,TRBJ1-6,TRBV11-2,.,TGTGCCAGCAGACCCACCGGGACAGGGTCTTCACCCCTCCACTTT,CASRPTGTGSSPLHF
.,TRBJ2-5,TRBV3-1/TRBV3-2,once,TGTGCCAGCAGCCGTCATAGTGATCGGGAGACCCAGTACTTC,CASSRHSDRETQYF
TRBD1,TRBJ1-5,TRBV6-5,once,TGTGCCAGCAGGCGGACAGGGTTCCAGCCCCAGCATTTT,CASRRTGFQPQHF
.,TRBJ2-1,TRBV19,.,TGTGCCAGCAGTACAGGACTCTCCTACAATGAGCAGTTCTTC,CASSTGLSYNEQFF
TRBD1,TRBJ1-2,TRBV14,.,TGTGCCAGCAGTTCGACAGGGAACGACTATGGCTACACCTTC,CASSSTGNDYGYTF
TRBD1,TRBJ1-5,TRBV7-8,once,TGTGCCAGCAGCTTGTACAGGGGAAGCAATCAGCCCCAGCATTTT,CASSLYRGSNQPQHF
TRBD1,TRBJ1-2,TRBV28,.,TGTGCCAGCAGTAGGGCGGACAGGGCCCTTGGGGGCTACACCTTC,CASSRADRALGGYTF
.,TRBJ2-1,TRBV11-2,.,TGTGCCAGCAGCTTATCTCGCGGTGCGGATATTCGCAATGAGCAGTTCTTC,CASSLSRGADIRNEQFF
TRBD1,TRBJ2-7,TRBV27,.,TGTGCCAGCAGCCACCTCGGACAGGGGGCGATCGAGCAGTACTTC,CASSHLGQGAIEQYF